The clone carrying this TCR beta chain was found once. The antigen remains unidentified. The data stem from a study of PD-1 blockade in classical Hodgkin lymphoma. General observations from the study: Baseline TCR diversity was reportedly lower in newly diagnosed patients than healthy donors.

Measured with immunoSEQ multiplex PCR; TCRdb has only the in-frame clones, and not every one. Among 5,000 to 6,000 clones listed, around 68% were seen once. Every single patient, without exception, relapsed after autologous stem cell transplantation, and brentuximab vedotin exposure varied. Trimming left V 4 bases short and J 5 bases short, with 10 bases between. In germline, CDR1 is SGHRS, CDR2 YFSETQ. The CDR3 is 13 residues long. V usage is TRBV5-1 and J usage is TRBJ1-5; the D is unclear. This TCR derives from a human donor with classical Hodgkin lymphoma. The sample here was peripheral blood mononuclear cells (PBMCs), taken at baseline. The CDR3 DNA is TGCGCCAGCAGCCTGGAAGGGTATCAGCCCCAGCATTTT. The encoded protein is CASSLEGYQPQHF.